This T cell receptor (beta chain) was sequenced during a study of T cell responses to AZD1222 COVID-19 vaccine. CDR1 SGHRS and CDR2 YFSETQ come from the germline V gene. Trimming left V 1 base short and J 6 bases short, with 18 bases between. This CDR3 is built from 16 residues. Notes on the study in general: There were vaccine-associated CD4 TCRs across spike, dominant at 160-218 and 743-854. Seropositive status at baseline applied to only six AZD1222 recipients. Unmutated variant regions reportedly attract nearly half of all spike-specific TCRs.

TCRdb's copy holds only in-frame clones and misses some; the assay was immunoSEQ multiplex PCR. The sample shows 130,000 to 150,000 clones, just under 95% of them seen only once. A word on this clone: Its antigen is unidentified.

The specimen comprised peripheral blood, sampled after recovery from COVID-19. The clonotype was recovered from an adult who had recovered from COVID-19. The gene calls are TRBV5-1 and TRBJ2-3; D may be TRBD2 (6 bases). This CDR3 is CASSLNPPRSGDTQYF. The CDR3 nucleotides are TGCGCCAGCAGCTTGAATCCCCCGCGAAGCGGGGATACGCAGTATTTT.